One T cell receptor beta chain is described in this entry. The sample is drawn from a study of T cell changes during pregnancy in multiple sclerosis. Measured with immunoSEQ multiplex PCR; TCRdb has only the in-frame clones, and not every one. The sample consists of approximately 32,000 clones, about 91% of them appearing once. J gave up 5 bases and V 4 bases, and 3 bases lay outside the gene matches. From germline, CDR1 is MNHEY and CDR2 SMNVEV (reference sequence). This CDR3 is 13 amino acids long. The source was CD8+ T cells from peripheral blood mononuclear cells, collected in the second trimester of pregnancy. The genes are TRBV27 and TRBJ2-7; 9 positions match TRBD1. The clonotype was recovered from a female donor with multiple sclerosis, enrolled in a pregnancy study. The CDR3 here is CASSWDRENEQYF. CDR3 DNA: TGTGCCAGCAGTTGGGACAGGGAAAACGAGCAGTACTTC.